The clone carrying this T cell receptor beta chain was detected only a few times. The antigen is undetermined. V shed 5 bases and J 7 bases; nucleotides not matched to a gene: 21. This CDR3 has 18 amino acids. Germline V gene sequence: CDR1 LNHDA, CDR2 SQIVND (reference sequence). This sample is part of a study of cytomegalovirus exposure and HLA in healthy donors. Study-wide results and caveats: The study reported that TCR beta sequences accurately predicted HLA-A and HLA-B alleles in most subjects. Across all donors, roughly uniform sequencing depth was an assumption of the presence/absence analyses.

PCR employed 60 Vbeta and 13 Jbeta primers. Profiling relied on immunoSEQ multiplex PCR, and the TCRdb table lists in-frame clones only, not all of them. Among approximately 130,000 clones listed, about 8.6% were seen once. Material: PBMCs. The rearrangement joins TRBV19 to TRBJ1-1, with 8 bases lining up with TRBD1. This clonotype originated in a woman in her 40s in good health and CMV-seropositive. CDR3 region: CASSLIRTGQARIGEAFF. The DNA of the CDR3 is TGTGCCAGTAGTTTAATCAGGACAGGGCAAGCCCGAATTGGTGAAGCTTTCTTT.